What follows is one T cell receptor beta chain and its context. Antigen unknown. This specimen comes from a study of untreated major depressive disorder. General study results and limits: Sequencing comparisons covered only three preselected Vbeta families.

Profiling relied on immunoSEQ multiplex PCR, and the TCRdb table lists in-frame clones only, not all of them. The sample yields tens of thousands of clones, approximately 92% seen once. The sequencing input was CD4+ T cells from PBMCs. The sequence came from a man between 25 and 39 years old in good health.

The CDR3 coding sequence is TGCGCCAGCAGCTTGACTAGCGGGAGGGTGAGCTCCTACGAGCAGTACTTC. Protein: CASSLTSGRVSSYEQYF. The J gene is TRBJ2-7, the V gene TRBV5-1, with 13 positions matching TRBD2. The CDR3 spans 17 residues. The V gene end was trimmed by 1 base and the J gene end by 0 bases; junction bases not matched to a gene: 4. The germline CDR1 and CDR2 sequences are SGHRS and YFSETQ. The full variable domain, its missing parts supplied by reference TRBV5-1 and TRBJ2-7, is KAGVTQTPRYLIKTRGQQVTLSCSPISGHRSVSWYQQTPGQGLQFLFEYFSETQRNKGNFPGRFSGRQFSNSRSEMNVSTLELGDSALYLCASSLTSGRVSSYEQYFGPGTRLTVT.